This T cell receptor beta chain was identified in a study of cytomegalovirus exposure and HLA in healthy donors. Regarding the study as a whole: The Asian-associated ancestry cluster reportedly had fewer N-insertions than the roughly 670-donor mean in a later analysis.

The PCR made use of 60 Vbeta and 13 Jbeta primers. Using immunoSEQ multiplex PCR, the repertoire was profiled, and TCRdb retains in-frame clones only, with some absent. The sample has 80,000 to 130,000 clones, roughly 75% seen once. About this clone: The antigen remains undetermined.

The ends lost 5 bases at V and 0 bases at J; junction bases unmatched: 25. Germline V lookup: CDR1 SNHLY, CDR2 FYNNEI. This CDR3 has 22 amino acids. Sample: PBMCs. V usage is TRBV2 and J usage is TRBJ1-5, with 7 bases lining up with TRBD1. The sequence came from a woman aged 18-35 years in good health and CMV-seropositive. CDR3 DNA: TGTGCCAGCAGTTATAGCTCACAGGGGTTCGAGTACGGTAGGTTTAGCAATCAGCCCCAGCATTTT. Translating it yields CASSYSSQGFEYGRFSNQPQHF. Full variable domain (remainder filled in from reference TRBV2 and TRBJ1-5): EPEVTQTPSHQVTQMGQEVILRCVPISNHLYFYWYRQILGQKVEFLVSFYNNEISEKSEIFDDQFSVERPDGSNFTLKIRSTKLEDSAMYFCASSYSSQGFEYGRFSNQPQHFGDGTRLSIL.